The 18 T cell receptor beta chains below come from one sample, sequenced in a study of cytomegalovirus exposure and HLA in healthy donors. The PCR ran on 60 Vbeta and 13 Jbeta primers. Generated by immunoSEQ multiplex PCR, the TCRdb table keeps only in-frame clones and is missing some. The sample yields approximately 210,000 clones, over 80% seen once. The sequencing input was PBMCs. The receptors were gathered from a man aged 40-55 years in good health and CMV-seropositive.

The V call is TRBV6-5, the J call TRBJ2-2; 9 nucleotides agree with TRBD2. CDR1 MNHEY and CDR2 SVGAGI come from the germline V gene. V lost 1 base, J lost 7 bases, and 4 bases stayed unmatched. This CDR3 has 15 residues. DNA of the CDR3: TGTGCCAGCAGTTACTTGGCTAGCGGGAACGGGGAGCTGTTTTTT. It translates to CASSYLASGNGELFF.

The rearrangement uses TRBV5-6 and TRBJ2-3; TRBD1 matches 9 bases. Germline V CDR1 and CDR2: SGHDT, YYEEEE. The V and J ends lost 3 bases and 1 base, in that order; junction bases with no gene match: 0. This CDR3 has 14 amino acids. CDR3 sequence reads: CASSWDRGTDTQYF. CDR3 nucleotide sequence: TGTGCCAGCAGCTGGGACAGGGGCACAGATACGCAGTATTTT.

The chain links TRBV6-6 to TRBJ2-7, with 7 bases fitting TRBD1. The CDR3 sequence is 14 residues long. Unmatched junction bases numbered 4, after V lost 5 bases and J lost 0 bases. In germline, CDR1 is MNHNY, CDR2 SVGAGI (reference sequence). CDR3 nucleotides: TGTGCCAGCAGTGGATGGGACAGCTCCTACGAGCAGTACGTC. Protein product: CASSGWDSSYEQYV.

This CDR3 is CASSPRGGSHNEQFF. The CDR3 DNA is TGTGCCAGCAGCCCTAGAGGCGGGAGCCACAATGAGCAGTTCTTC. The rearrangement links TRBV7-9 to TRBJ2-1; 7 nucleotides agree with TRBD2. Germline values: CDR1 SEHNR, CDR2 FQNEAQ (reference sequence). This CDR3 spans 15 amino acids. V trimming: 5 bases; J trimming: 5 bases; junction bases outside the gene matches: 9.

V usage is TRBV5-1 and J usage is TRBJ1-1; D not certain. V was pared by 4 bases and J by 6 bases, with 34 bases between. The CDR3 covers 20 residues. The germline gives CDR1 SGHRS, CDR2 YFSETQ. CDR3 sequence: CASSTLNWVGRGSLNAEAFF. CDR3 bases: TGCGCCAGCAGCACCCTCAATTGGGTAGGGAGAGGGAGTCTAAACGCTGAAGCTTTCTTT.

Only one count was recorded for this clone. The rearrangement links TRBV10-3 to TRBJ2-5; 8 bases line up with TRBD2. The V and J ends lost 3 bases and 5 bases, in that order; junction bases with no gene match: 14. This CDR3 is 17 amino acids long. From germline, CDR1 is ENHRY and CDR2 SYGVKD. In DNA, the CDR3 is TGTGCCATCAGTGAAGTGGGCGGGGGGCCGCGCATGGAGACCCAGTACTTC. Protein sequence: CAISEVGGGPRMETQYF.

The chain has TRBV5-6 and TRBJ1-1; 7 bases are shared with TRBD1. The V gene's germline CDR1 is SGHDT and CDR2 YYEEEE. J was trimmed by 2 bases and V by 2 bases; bases with no gene match: 3. The CDR3 contains 14 residues. The CDR3 loop is CASSFGQVNTEAFF. Written as DNA, the CDR3 is TGTGCCAGCAGCTTTGGACAGGTTAACACTGAAGCTTTCTTT.

The chain links TRBV27 to TRBJ2-7; tentatively, D is TRBD1 (6 bases). The CDR3 covers 14 residues. The germline V gene has CDR1 MNHEY and CDR2 SMNVEV (reference sequence). The V end was cut by 2 bases, the J end by 5 bases, with 13 bases between. The CDR3 is CASSLSGQLDEQYV. The CDR3 coding sequence is TGTGCCAGCAGTTTAAGTGGACAGTTGGACGAGCAGTACGTC.

The CDR3 sequence is CASSALAEETQYF. The CDR3, as DNA: TGTGCCAGCAGCGCGTTAGCGGAAGAGACCCAGTACTTC. The chain employs TRBV7-6 and TRBJ2-5; tentative D call: TRBD2 (6 bases). Germline V lookup: CDR1 SGHVS, CDR2 FNYEAQ. This CDR3 has 13 residues. Trimming removed 5 bases from V and 3 bases from J, with 10 bases in between.

The chain is built from TRBV11-2 and TRBJ2-7; D ambiguous. V was trimmed by 0 bases and J by 7 bases, leaving 13 bases between them. The CDR3 contains 14 residues. Germline V CDR1 and CDR2: SGHAT, FQNNGV. The CDR3 bases are TGTGCCAGCAGCTTAGAGGCCGGCTTTGGGGAGCAGTACGTC. It codes for CASSLEAGFGEQYV.

The V and J genes are TRBV4-1 and TRBJ1-1, with TRBD1 matching 8 bases. V lost 1 base to trimming and J lost 3 bases; unmatched junction nucleotides: 4. Germline V CDR1 and CDR2: MGHRA, YSYEKL. The CDR3 is made up of 15 amino acids. The CDR3 sequence: CASSQATGVDTEAFF. The CDR3 DNA follows: TGCGCCAGCAGCCAAGCGACAGGGGTTGACACTGAAGCTTTCTTT.

V and J are TRBV5-6 and TRBJ2-1; 10 positions match TRBD2. J gave up 3 bases and V 0 bases, and 3 bases lay outside the gene matches. The CDR3 is made up of 16 amino acids. Germline CDR1 is SGHDT and CDR2 is YYEEEE. CDR3 sequence (DNA): TGTGCCAGCAGCTTGGCTAGACTAGCGGGCTACAATGAGCAGTTCTTC. This sequence encodes CASSLARLAGYNEQFF.

The gene calls are TRBV10-3 and TRBJ2-5, with 10 bases identical to TRBD2. The DNA end is a closer match to TRBJ2-7, so the J assignment may be wrong. The V gene's germline CDR1 is ENHRY and CDR2 SYGVKD. The CDR3 sequence is 13 residues long. The CDR3, as DNA: TGTGCCATCAGTGGGACTAGCGGATACGAGCAGTACTTC. It encodes CAISGTSGYEQYF.

V is TRBV30 and J is TRBJ1-4, with TRBD1 as a possible D gene (5 bases). There are 14 residues in the CDR3. The V end was cut by 1 base, the J end by 8 bases, with 14 bases between. Germline CDR1 and CDR2: GTSNPN and SVGIG (reference sequence). The CDR3 loop is CAWSEMGGGEKLFF. The CDR3, as DNA: TGTGCCTGGAGTGAGATGGGCGGGGGAGAAAAACTGTTTTTT. The variable domain in full, completed from reference TRBV30 and TRBJ1-4, reads SQTIHQWPATLVQPVGSPLSLECTVEGTSNPNLYWYRQAAGRGLQLLFYSVGIGQISSEVPQNLSASRPQDRQFILSSKKLLLSDSGFYLCAWSEMGGGEKLFFGSGTQLSVL.

The chain employs TRBV6-1 and TRBJ2-7, with 8 bases fitting TRBD1. Losses at the gene ends were 6 bases for V and 5 bases for J; bases not matched to a gene: 9. The CDR3 contains 14 residues. Per germline, CDR1 MNHNS and CDR2 SASEGT. In DNA form, the CDR3 reads TGTGCCAGCAGGCAATCCGGACAGGGTAACGAGCAGTACGTC. Its protein is CASRQSGQGNEQYV.

DNA of the CDR3: TGTGCCAGCAGTTCGGGCTACGGGCAGGGCAACAATGAGCAGTTCTTC. Protein sequence: CASSSGYGQGNNEQFF. The chain has TRBV27 and TRBJ2-1; D is possibly TRBD1 (5 bases). Per germline, CDR1 MNHEY and CDR2 SMNVEV (reference sequence). The CDR3 covers 16 residues. V lost 4 bases and J lost 5, with 18 bases in between.

This clone came up a few times. The chain links TRBV29-1 to TRBJ2-1; D may be TRBD2 (5 bases). V lost 4 bases to trimming and J lost 5 bases, with 15 bases between them. CDR1 is SQVTM, CDR2 ANQGSEA, per germline. The CDR3 spans 14 residues. CDR3 nucleotides: TGCAGCGTTGTGCCAAATACGAGGGACAATGAGCAGTTCTTC. It encodes CSVVPNTRDNEQFF.

The chain recombines TRBV5-8 with TRBJ2-1, with 9 bases lining up with TRBD1. Germline loops: CDR1 SGHTS, CDR2 YDEGEE. Trimming cost V 1 base and J 9 bases; bases outside gene matches: 5. The CDR3 is made up of 14 amino acids. CDR3 in amino acids: CASSLIQGAGEQFF. CDR3 nucleotide sequence: TGTGCCAGCAGCTTGATACAGGGGGCAGGTGAGCAGTTCTTC.